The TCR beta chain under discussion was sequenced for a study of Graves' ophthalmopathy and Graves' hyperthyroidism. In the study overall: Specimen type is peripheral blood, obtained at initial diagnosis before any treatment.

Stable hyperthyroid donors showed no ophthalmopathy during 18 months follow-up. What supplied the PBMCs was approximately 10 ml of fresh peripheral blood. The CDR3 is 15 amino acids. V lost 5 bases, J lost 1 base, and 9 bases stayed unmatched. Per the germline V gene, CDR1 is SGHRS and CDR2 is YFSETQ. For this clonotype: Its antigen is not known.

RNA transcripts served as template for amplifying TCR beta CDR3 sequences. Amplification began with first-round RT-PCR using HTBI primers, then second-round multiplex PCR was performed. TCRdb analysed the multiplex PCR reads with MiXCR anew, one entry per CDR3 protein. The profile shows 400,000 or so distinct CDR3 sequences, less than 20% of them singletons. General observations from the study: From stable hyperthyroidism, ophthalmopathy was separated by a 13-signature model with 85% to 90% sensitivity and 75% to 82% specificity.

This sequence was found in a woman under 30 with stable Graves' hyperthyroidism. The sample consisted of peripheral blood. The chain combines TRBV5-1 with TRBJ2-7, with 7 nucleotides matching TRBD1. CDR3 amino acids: CASSLLTGMSYEQYF. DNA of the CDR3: TGCGCCAGCAGTCTCCTGACAGGGATGTCCTACGAGCAGTACTTC.